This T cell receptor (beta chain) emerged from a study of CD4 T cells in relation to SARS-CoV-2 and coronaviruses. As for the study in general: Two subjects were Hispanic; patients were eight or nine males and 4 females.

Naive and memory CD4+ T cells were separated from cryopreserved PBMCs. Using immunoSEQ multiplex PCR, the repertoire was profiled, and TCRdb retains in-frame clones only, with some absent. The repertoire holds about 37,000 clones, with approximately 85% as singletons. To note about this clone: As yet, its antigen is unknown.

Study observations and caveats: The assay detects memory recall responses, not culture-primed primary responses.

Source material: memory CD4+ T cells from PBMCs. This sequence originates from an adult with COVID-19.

CDR3 protein: CASSQGWSGEDTQYF. The CDR3 bases are TGTGCCAGCAGCCAAGGTTGGTCGGGAGAAGATACGCAGTATTTT. The gene calls are TRBV3-1 (or the pseudogene TRBV3-2) and TRBJ2-3; maybe TRBD2 (6 bases). The V and J ends lost 1 base and 5 bases respectively, with 13 bases between them. Germline V CDR1 and CDR2: LGHDT, YNNKEL (reference sequence). The length of the CDR3 is 15 residues.